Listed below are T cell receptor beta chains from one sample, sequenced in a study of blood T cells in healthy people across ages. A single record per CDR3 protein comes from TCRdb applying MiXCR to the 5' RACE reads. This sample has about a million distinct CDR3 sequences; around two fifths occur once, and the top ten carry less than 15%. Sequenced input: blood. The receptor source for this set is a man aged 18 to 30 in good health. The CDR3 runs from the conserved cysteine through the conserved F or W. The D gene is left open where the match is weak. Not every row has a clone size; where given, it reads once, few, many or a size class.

CASSGLDRDTEAFF,TGCGCCAGCAGTGGACTTGACAGGGACACTGAAGCTTTCTTT,14,TRBJ1-1,TRBD1,TRBV10-2,few
CASSVAPLTSGTGELFF,TGTGCCAGCAGCGTAGCGCCGTTGACTAGCGGCACCGGGGAGCTGTTTTTT,17,TRBJ2-2,TRBD2,TRBV9,once
CASTTDLNTEAFF,TGTGCCAGCACCACAGATCTGAACACTGAAGCTTTCTTT,13,TRBJ1-1,.,TRBV28,few
CASTASGANVLTF,TGTGCCAGCACTGCCTCAGGGGCCAACGTCCTGACTTTC,13,TRBJ2-6,.,TRBV12-3/TRBV12-4,few
CSAEDTQTYNEQFF,TGCAGTGCTGAGGACACCCAAACCTACAATGAGCAGTTCTTC,14,TRBJ2-1,.,TRBV20-1,many
CATIASGRAYEQYF,TGTGCCACCATTGCTAGCGGCAGAGCCTACGAGCAGTACTTC,14,TRBJ2-7,TRBD2,TRBV2,.
CASSLPSQPQHF,TGTGCCAGCAGCTTACCTTCTCAGCCCCAGCATTTT,12,TRBJ1-5,.,TRBV28,.
CASSQDPALYETQFF,TGCGCCAGCAGCCAAGATCCCGCGTTGTACGAGACCCAGTTCTTC,15,TRBJ2-1,.,TRBV4-3,.
CASSFTSIRHTEIEAFF,TGTGCCAGCAGCTTCACAAGCATCCGACATACGGAGATTGAAGCTTTCTTT,17,TRBJ1-1,.,TRBV7-2,few
CASSSPSDIGETQYF,TGTGCCAGCAGCTCTCCCTCCGATATTGGGGAGACCCAGTACTTC,15,TRBJ2-5,.,TRBV12-3/TRBV12-4,few
CASSLGDSEVNYGYTF,TGTGCCAGCAGCTTGGGTGACAGCGAAGTTAACTATGGCTACACCTTC,16,TRBJ1-2,.,TRBV5-6,many
CASSYGGSDTEAFF,TGTGCCAGCAGTTACGGGGGGTCGGACACTGAAGCTTTCTTT,14,TRBJ1-1,.,TRBV6-2/TRBV6-3,.
CSVEDTGNTEAFF,TGCAGCGTTGAAGATACAGGGAACACTGAAGCTTTCTTT,13,TRBJ1-1,.,TRBV29-1,few
CASSGPQSGTGSWEQYF,TGTGCCAGCAGTGGGCCTCAATCCGGGACAGGTTCGTGGGAGCAGTACTTC,17,TRBJ2-5,TRBD1,TRBV6-2/TRBV6-3,.
CASSLADIYEQYF,TGTGCCAGCAGCTTGGCCGACATCTACGAGCAGTACTTC,13,TRBJ2-7,.,TRBV5-6,few
CSAARDSNSPLHF,TGCAGTGCAGCACGGGACAGTAATTCACCCCTCCACTTT,13,TRBJ1-6,TRBD1,TRBV20-1,.
CSARRQGGPSGANVLTF,TGCAGTGCTAGACGACAGGGAGGCCCTTCTGGGGCCAACGTCCTGACTTTC,17,TRBJ2-6,.,TRBV20-1,few
CASSADRGINYGYTF,TGTGCCAGCAGTGCGGACAGGGGAATCAACTATGGCTACACCTTC,15,TRBJ1-2,TRBD1,TRBV12-3/TRBV12-4,.
CASSPQGDRYGYTF,TGTGCCAGCTCACCGCAGGGGGACAGATATGGCTACACCTTC,14,TRBJ1-2,TRBD1,TRBV18,.
CSAREGLTDTQYF,TGCAGTGCTAGAGAGGGACTCACAGATACGCAGTATTTT,13,TRBJ2-3,.,TRBV20-1,many
CASSADRYNSPLHF,TGTGCCAGCAGTGCGGACAGGTATAATTCACCCCTCCACTTT,14,TRBJ1-6,TRBD1,TRBV28,.
CARKGQGHEQFF,TGTGCCAGGAAAGGACAGGGCCATGAGCAGTTCTTC,12,TRBJ2-1,TRBD1,TRBV6-2/TRBV6-3,few
CASSHISRGQYDNEQFF,TGTGCCAGCAGCCATATATCTAGGGGACAGTATGACAATGAGCAGTTCTTC,17,TRBJ2-1,TRBD1,TRBV3-1,.
CSVQGGSGNTIYF,TGCAGCGTTCAAGGGGGCTCTGGAAACACCATATATTTT,13,TRBJ1-3,.,TRBV29-1,.
CASSGRLPGDYTDTQYF,TGTGCCAGCAGCGGGCGACTACCGGGAGATTACACAGATACGCAGTATTTT,17,TRBJ2-3,.,TRBV21-1,.
CSARDMDTGLAQPQHF,TGCAGTGCTAGAGATATGGACACTGGGCTCGCTCAGCCCCAGCATTTT,16,TRBJ1-5,.,TRBV20-1,few
CSANRDLTGHNSPLHF,TGCAGTGCTAACAGGGACCTCACGGGTCATAATTCACCCCTCCACTTT,16,TRBJ1-6,.,TRBV20-1,few
CAWVGAGYGYTF,TGTGCCTGGGTGGGTGCGGGCTATGGCTACACCTTC,12,TRBJ1-2,.,TRBV30,.
CSARETARNEQFF,TGCAGTGCTAGAGAGACGGCGCGCAATGAGCAGTTCTTC,13,TRBJ2-1,.,TRBV20-1,few
CASSQPVRGSSGYTF,TGTGCCAGCAGCCAACCCGTGAGGGGTTCCTCTGGCTACACCTTC,15,TRBJ1-2,.,TRBV3-1,.
CASSQARRTEAFF,TGTGCCAGCAGCCAAGCCAGGAGGACTGAAGCTTTCTTT,13,TRBJ1-1,.,TRBV3-1,.
CSAPFHGYTF,TGCAGTGCCCCTTTTCATGGCTACACCTTC,10,TRBJ1-2,.,TRBV20-1,.
CASSQDARDEQFF,TGTGCCAGCAGCCAAGATGCGAGGGATGAGCAGTTCTTC,13,TRBJ2-1,.,TRBV3-1,.
CASSSYHEQYF,TGTGCCAGCAGTTCATATCACGAGCAGTACTTC,11,TRBJ2-7,.,TRBV28,few
CASREARGNEQFF,TGTGCCAGCAGGGAAGCGCGGGGAAATGAGCAGTTCTTC,13,TRBJ2-1,.,TRBV2,.
CASSSSSITGELFF,TGTGCCAGCAGCTCCTCTAGTATCACCGGGGAGCTGTTTTTT,14,TRBJ2-2,.,TRBV7-2,many
CASRRDSRNTEAFF,TGTGCCAGCAGGCGGGACAGTAGGAACACTGAAGCTTTCTTT,14,TRBJ1-1,TRBD1,TRBV12-3/TRBV12-4,.
CASSVSGVGLNTEAFF,TGTGCCAGCAGCGTATCAGGGGTAGGCCTCAACACTGAAGCTTTCTTT,16,TRBJ1-1,.,TRBV9,.